The present T cell receptor beta chain was sequenced within a study of blood T cell repertoires in COVID-19. Study-wide background: The United States, Italy and Spain were the sources of the acute and convalescent COVID-19 samples. Sample material is recorded as cDNA or gDNA derived from T cells, B-cell-depleted T cells, or PBMCs.

How the authors handled the data: Reference gene primer amplification gave nucleated cell count estimates. TCRdb's copy holds only in-frame clones and misses some; the assay was immunoSEQ multiplex PCR. V, J and clone size reflect that table, while D and trimming were determined from the DNA. There are approximately 21,000 clones in the sample; about 87% occur only once, and less than 7.5% lies in the top ten. Per germline, CDR1 MNHEY and CDR2 SVGEGT. CDR3 length: 16 residues. Trimming cost V 2 bases and J 4 bases; bases outside gene matches: 7. The source is a woman older than 75 with active COVID-19. This chain connects TRBV6-2 or TRBV6-3 to TRBJ2-7; 11 nucleotides agree with TRBD1. The sequenced material came from peripheral blood. The CDR3 DNA reads as TGTGCCAGCAGTTACCGGACGGGACAGGGGGTGTACGAGCAGTACTTC. Translating gives CASSYRTGQGVYEQYF.